This T cell receptor (beta chain) was found in a study of CD8 T cells in ankylosing spondylitis (dated by TCRdb to the late 2010s). In terms of the full investigation: The study profiled T cell receptor beta repertoires in healthy donors and ankylosing spondylitis patients to find disease-linked TCR variants. In total, the full study cohort was made up of 110 or so healthy donors and 25 to 30 ankylosing spondylitis patients. Peripheral blood was sampled, and synovial fluid was additionally collected from ankylosing spondylitis patients. Here is what the overall study found, with its caveats: The disease-linked clones were reported to be significantly enriched in matched synovial fluid samples from ankylosing spondylitis patients. Some motif variants were previously reported in synovial fluid and blood of reactive arthritis patients, suggesting common disease-initiation mechanisms. Blood from ankylosing spondylitis patients appeared to be characterized by a TCR beta motif made up of fewer than ten highly homologous amino acid variants. In peripheral blood, the disease-linked clones were found at relatively low frequencies and had a CD8+ phenotype.

Remarks on this clonotype: The specificity of this receptor is unknown. No per-base quality is available; no much larger clone lies one base away.

The sequencer listed for this sample is Illumina HiSeq 2500. Quantitative 5'-RACE with molecular barcodes was used to prepare TCR beta libraries. The authors processed their data as follows. A new computational method, built on a probabilistic model of VDJ rearrangement, was used to identify disease-linked TCR variants. The public reads were reanalyzed by TCRdb: fastp trimming at Q25, MiXCR alignment, in-frame beta chains only. Identical CDR3 protein sequences are pooled into one entry, listed with their most common genes and DNA. TCRdb assigned the V and J calls; the authors' analysis was not used. The table for this sample lists 250,000 to 350,000 distinct CDR3 sequences; under 25% of them were counted only once. The ten largest account for about 3.7% of the sample. CDR1 and CDR2 are drawn from the germline V gene: SGHVS, FNYEAQ. The trim is 0 bases for V and 4 bases for J, with a gap of 10 bases between the germline ends. From its cysteine to its phenylalanine, the CDR3 spans 15 amino acids. This entry keeps only the CDR3 DNA: 45 bases, framed from base 1.

The sequence joins TRBV7-6 to TRBJ1-3; 5 matching bases give a weak D call of TRBD1. This receptor was obtained from a female donor with ankylosing spondylitis or in good health (not recorded which). Sequenced input: blood, either unsorted or a sorted T cell fraction (not recorded which). The bases read TGTGCCAGCAGCTTAGCGAATGGGGCGGGAAACACCATATATTTT. This yields the protein CASSLANGAGNTIYF.